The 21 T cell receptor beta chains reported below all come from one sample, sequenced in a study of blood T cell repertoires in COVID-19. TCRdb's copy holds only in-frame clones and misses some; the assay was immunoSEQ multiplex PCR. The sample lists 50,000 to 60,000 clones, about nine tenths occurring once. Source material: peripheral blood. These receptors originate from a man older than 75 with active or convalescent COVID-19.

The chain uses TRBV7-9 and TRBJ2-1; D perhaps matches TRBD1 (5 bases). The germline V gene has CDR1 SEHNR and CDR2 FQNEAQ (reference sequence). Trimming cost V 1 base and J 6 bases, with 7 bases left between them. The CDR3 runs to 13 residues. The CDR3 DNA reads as TGTGCCAGCAGCTTAGTAGGGGCCAATGAGCAGTTCTTC. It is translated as CASSLVGANEQFF.

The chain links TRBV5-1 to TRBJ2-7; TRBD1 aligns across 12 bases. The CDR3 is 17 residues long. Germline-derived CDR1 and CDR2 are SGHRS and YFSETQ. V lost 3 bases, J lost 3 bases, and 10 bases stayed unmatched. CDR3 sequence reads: CASSSGTGGFANYEQYF. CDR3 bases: TGCGCCAGCAGCTCCGGGACAGGGGGCTTCGCAAACTACGAGCAGTACTTC. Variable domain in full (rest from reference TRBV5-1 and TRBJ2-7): KAGVTQTPRYLIKTRGQQVTLSCSPISGHRSVSWYQQTPGQGLQFLFEYFSETQRNKGNFPGRFSGRQFSNSRSEMNVSTLELGDSALYLCASSSGTGGFANYEQYFGPGTRLTVT.

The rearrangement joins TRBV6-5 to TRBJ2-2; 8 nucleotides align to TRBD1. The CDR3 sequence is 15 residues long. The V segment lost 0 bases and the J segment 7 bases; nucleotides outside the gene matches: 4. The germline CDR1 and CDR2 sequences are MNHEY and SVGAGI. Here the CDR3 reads CASSYSTGASGELFF. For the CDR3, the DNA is TGTGCCAGCAGTTACTCGACAGGGGCAAGCGGGGAGCTGTTTTTT.

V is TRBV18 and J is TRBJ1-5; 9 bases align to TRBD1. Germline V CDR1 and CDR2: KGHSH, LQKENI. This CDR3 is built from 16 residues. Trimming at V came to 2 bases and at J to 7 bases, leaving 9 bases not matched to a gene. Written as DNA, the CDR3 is TGTGCCAGCTCACCAGGAACAGGGGGCGGCGACCAGCCCCAGCATTTT. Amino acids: CASSPGTGGGDQPQHF.

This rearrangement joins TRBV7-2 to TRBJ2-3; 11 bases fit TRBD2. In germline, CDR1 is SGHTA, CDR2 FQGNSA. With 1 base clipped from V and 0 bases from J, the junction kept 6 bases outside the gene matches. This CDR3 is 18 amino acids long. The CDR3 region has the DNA TGTGCCAGCAGCTTAGTAGGTAGCGGGGGGGCTAGCACAGATACGCAGTATTTT. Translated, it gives CASSLVGSGGASTDTQYF. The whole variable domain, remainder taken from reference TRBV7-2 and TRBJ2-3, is GAGVSQSPSNKVTEKGKDVELRCDPISGHTALYWYRQSLGQGLEFLIYFQGNSAPDKSGLPSDRFSAERTGGSVSTLTIQRTQQEDSAVYLCASSLVGSGGASTDTQYFGPGTRLTVL.

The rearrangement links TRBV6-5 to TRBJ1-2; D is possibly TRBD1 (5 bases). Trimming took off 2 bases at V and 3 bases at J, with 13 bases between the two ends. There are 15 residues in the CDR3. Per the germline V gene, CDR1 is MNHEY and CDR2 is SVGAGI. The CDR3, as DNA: TGTGCCAGCAGTTACGCGGGGGATAGGGACTATGGCTACACCTTC. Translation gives CASSYAGDRDYGYTF.

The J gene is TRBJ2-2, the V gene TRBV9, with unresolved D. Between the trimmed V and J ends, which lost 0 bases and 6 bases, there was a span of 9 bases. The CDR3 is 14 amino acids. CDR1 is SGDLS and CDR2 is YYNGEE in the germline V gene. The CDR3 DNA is TGTGCCAGCAGCGTAGTTCCAGAAGCCGGGGAGCTGTTTTTT. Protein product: CASSVVPEAGELFF. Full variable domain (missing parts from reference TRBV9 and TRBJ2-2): DSGVTQTPKHLITATGQRVTLRCSPRSGDLSVYWYQQSLDQGLQFLIQYYNGEERAKGNILERFSAQQFPDLHSELNLSSLELGDSALYFCASSVVPEAGELFFGEGSRLTVL.

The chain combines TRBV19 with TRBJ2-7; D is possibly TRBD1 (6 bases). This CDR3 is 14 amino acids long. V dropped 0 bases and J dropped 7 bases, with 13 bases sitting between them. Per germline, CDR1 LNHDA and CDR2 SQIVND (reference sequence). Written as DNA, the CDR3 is TGTGCCAGTAGTATAGACAGGGGCCTACGTGAGCAGTACTTC. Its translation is CASSIDRGLREQYF. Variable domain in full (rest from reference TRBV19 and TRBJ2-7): DGGITQSPKYLFRKEGQNVTLSCEQNLNHDAMYWYRQDPGQGLRLIYYSQIVNDFQKGDIAEGYSVSREKKESFPLTVTSAQKNPTAFYLCASSIDRGLREQYFGPGTRLTVT.

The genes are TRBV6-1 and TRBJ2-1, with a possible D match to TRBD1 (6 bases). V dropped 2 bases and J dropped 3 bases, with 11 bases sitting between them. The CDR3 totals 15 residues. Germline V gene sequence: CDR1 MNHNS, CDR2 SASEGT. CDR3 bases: TGTGCCAGCAGTGAACAGGGGAGCTTCTACAATGAGCAGTTCTTC. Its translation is CASSEQGSFYNEQFF.

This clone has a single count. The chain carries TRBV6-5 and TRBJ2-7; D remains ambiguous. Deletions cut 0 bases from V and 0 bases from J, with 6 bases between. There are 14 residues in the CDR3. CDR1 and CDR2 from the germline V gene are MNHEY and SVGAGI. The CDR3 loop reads CASSYSRVSYEQYF. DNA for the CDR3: TGTGCCAGCAGTTACTCGAGAGTCTCCTACGAGCAGTACTTC.

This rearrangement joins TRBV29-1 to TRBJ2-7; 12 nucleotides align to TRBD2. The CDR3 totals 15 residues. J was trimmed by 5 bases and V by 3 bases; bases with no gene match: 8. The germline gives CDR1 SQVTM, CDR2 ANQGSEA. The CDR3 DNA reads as TGCAGCGTTGATCTAGCGGGAGGGCCCTCTCACGAGCAGTACTTC. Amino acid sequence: CSVDLAGGPSHEQYF.

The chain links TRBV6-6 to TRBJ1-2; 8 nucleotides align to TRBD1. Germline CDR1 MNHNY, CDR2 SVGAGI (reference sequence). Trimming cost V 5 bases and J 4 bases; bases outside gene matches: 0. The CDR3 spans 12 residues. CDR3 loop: CASSGQGYGYTF. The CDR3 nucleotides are TGTGCCAGCAGTGGACAGGGCTATGGCTACACCTTC.

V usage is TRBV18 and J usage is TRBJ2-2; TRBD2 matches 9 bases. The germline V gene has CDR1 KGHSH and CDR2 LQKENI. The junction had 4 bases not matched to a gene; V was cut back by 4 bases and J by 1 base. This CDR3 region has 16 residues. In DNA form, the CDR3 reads TGTGCCAGCTCACTAATGACTAGCGGGAACACCGGGGAGCTGTTTTTT. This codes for CASSLMTSGNTGELFF.

The CDR3 coding sequence is TGTGCCAGCAGTTACTCTCCGGGACAGAAGAACACTGAAGCTTTCTTT. Residues: CASSYSPGQKNTEAFF. The chain links TRBV6-2 or TRBV6-3 to TRBJ1-1; TRBD1 matches at 7 bases. This CDR3 contains 16 residues. The trim removed 0 bases at V and 1 base at J, leaving 5 bases unmatched. From germline, CDR1 is MNHEY and CDR2 SVGEGT.

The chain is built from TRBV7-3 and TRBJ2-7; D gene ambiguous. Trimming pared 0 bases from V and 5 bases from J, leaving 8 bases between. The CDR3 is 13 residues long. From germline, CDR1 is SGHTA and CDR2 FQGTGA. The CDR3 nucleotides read TGTGCCAGCAGCTTAACTAGTTCACACGAGCAGTACTTC. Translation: CASSLTSSHEQYF.

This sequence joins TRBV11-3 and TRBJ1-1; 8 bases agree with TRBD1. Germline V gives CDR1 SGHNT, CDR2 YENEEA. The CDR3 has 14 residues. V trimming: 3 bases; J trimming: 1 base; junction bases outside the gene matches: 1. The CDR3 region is CASSLGQANTEAFF. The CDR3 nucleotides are TGTGCCAGCAGCTTGGGACAGGCGAACACTGAAGCTTTCTTT.

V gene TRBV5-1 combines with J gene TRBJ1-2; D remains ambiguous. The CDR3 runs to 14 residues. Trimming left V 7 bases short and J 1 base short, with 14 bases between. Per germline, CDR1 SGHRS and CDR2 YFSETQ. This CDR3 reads CASRLVQDNYGYTF. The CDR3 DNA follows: TGCGCCAGCCGCCTGGTGCAGGATAACTATGGCTACACCTTC.

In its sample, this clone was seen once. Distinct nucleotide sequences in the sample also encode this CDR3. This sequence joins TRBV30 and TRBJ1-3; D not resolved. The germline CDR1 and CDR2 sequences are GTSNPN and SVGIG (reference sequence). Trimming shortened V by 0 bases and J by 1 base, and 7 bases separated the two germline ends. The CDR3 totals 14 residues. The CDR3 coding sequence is TGTGCCTGGAGTGTACGGGGTTCTGGAAACACCATATATTTT. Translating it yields CAWSVRGSGNTIYF. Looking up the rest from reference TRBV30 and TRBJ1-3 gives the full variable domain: SQTIHQWPATLVQPVGSPLSLECTVEGTSNPNLYWYRQAAGRGLQLLFYSVGIGQISSEVPQNLSASRPQDRQFILSSKKLLLSDSGFYLCAWSVRGSGNTIYFGEGSWLTVV.

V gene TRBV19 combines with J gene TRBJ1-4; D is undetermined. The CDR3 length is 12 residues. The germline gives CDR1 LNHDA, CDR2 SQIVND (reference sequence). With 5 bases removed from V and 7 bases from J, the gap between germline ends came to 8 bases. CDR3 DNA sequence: TGTGCCAGTAGTCCCCCCGGTGAAAAACTGTTTTTT. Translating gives CASSPPGEKLFF.

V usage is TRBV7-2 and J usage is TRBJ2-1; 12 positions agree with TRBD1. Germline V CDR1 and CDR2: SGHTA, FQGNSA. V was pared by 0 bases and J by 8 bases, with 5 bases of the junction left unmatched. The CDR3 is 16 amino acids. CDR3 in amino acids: CASSLAGTGGGHEQFF. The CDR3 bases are TGTGCCAGCAGCTTAGCCGGGACAGGGGGCGGACATGAGCAGTTCTTC.

CDR3 region: CASRSAGLNQPQHF. CDR3 DNA: TGTGCCAGCAGATCCGCCGGACTCAATCAGCCCCAGCATTTT. The rearrangement joins TRBV7-8 to TRBJ1-5; D unclear. This CDR3 has 14 amino acids. The germline gives CDR1 SGHVS, CDR2 FQNEAQ. The V and J ends lost 6 bases and 3 bases respectively, with 12 bases between them.